The 20 T cell receptor beta chains listed next were all sequenced from one sample in a study of T-cell memory formation after mild COVID-19 (dated by TCRdb to 2020 to 2022). Libraries were made using 5' RACE. TCRdb records Illumina NovaSeq 6000 as the sequencer. TCRdb reran the public reads through fastp at Q25 and MiXCR, keeping productive beta chains. Each entry merges the rows of one CDR3 protein and shows their most common DNA and genes. The sample has 350,000 to 500,000 distinct CDR3 sequences on record, roughly 18% of them singletons. 20% to 25% of the sample comes from the top ten. The specimen was PBMCs or a T cell subset sorted from them (not recorded which). The receptors were sampled from a man younger than 30 who had mild COVID-19 (a few samples of this study predate the infection). The sample titles of this study are shuffled in the database, so cell type and time point are left out; the donor was told from shared clones.

This clonotype was counted between two and nine times. This sequence joins TRBV21-1 and TRBJ1-6; TRBD1 was called by the table and not checked on the DNA. TRBV21-1 counts as a pseudogene. This CDR3 region has 14 residues. CDR3 in DNA: TGTGCCAGCAGATCGACAGGGGGGGATTCACCCCTCCACTTT. This sequence encodes CASRSTGGDSPLHF.

This chain uses TRBV10-3 with TRBJ1-1; 9 nucleotides match TRBD1. This CDR3 has 15 amino acids. CDR1 is ENHRY, CDR2 SYGVKD, per germline. Germline trimming cut 10 bases from V and 4 bases from J; bases unmatched to any gene: 13. CDR3 residues: CASAESGTGSTEAFF. DNA of the CDR3: TGTGCCAGTGCTGAATCCGGGACAGGGAGCACTGAAGCTTTCTTT.

This clonotype was recorded a few times. CDR3 sequence (DNA): TGTGCCAGCAGCGTAGGGCAGGGTAGGTCCTATAATTCACCCCTCCACTTT. This encodes CASSVGQGRSYNSPLHF. V gene TRBV9 combines with J gene TRBJ1-6; tentative D call: TRBD1 (5 bases). The length of the CDR3 is 17 residues. Trimming pared 0 bases from V and 1 base from J, leaving 11 bases between. CDR1 is SGDLS, CDR2 YYNGEE, per germline.

This clonotype was seen many times. The rearrangement joins TRBV12-3 or TRBV12-4 to TRBJ2-2, with D tentatively TRBD2 (6 bases). Deletions cut 6 bases from V and 1 base from J, with 12 bases between. The CDR3 is made up of 15 amino acids. The CDR3 sequence: CASSRRGLNTGELFF. The CDR3 DNA reads TGTGCCAGCAGCCGTAGGGGACTGAACACCGGGGAGCTGTTTTTT.

The V call is TRBV4-3, the J call TRBJ2-5; weak D call: TRBD2 (5 bases). V shed 0 bases and J shed 4 bases, with 21 bases lying between them. This CDR3 has 18 amino acids. Germline CDR1 LGHNA, CDR2 YSLEER. CDR3 residues: CASSQDLRGQWVGETQYF. The DNA for the CDR3 is TGCGCCAGCAGCCAAGATCTCAGAGGGCAGTGGGTAGGAGAGACCCAGTACTTC.

This sequence joins TRBV4-1 and TRBJ2-3; TRBD1 might be the D (5 bases). CDR1 MGHRA and CDR2 YSYEKL come from the germline V gene. Trimming stripped 0 bases from V and 1 base from J, with 8 bases between. The CDR3 runs to 15 residues. CDR3 sequence reads: CASSQDGAGTDTQYF. DNA for the CDR3: TGCGCCAGCAGCCAAGATGGGGCTGGCACAGATACGCAGTATTTT.

This clonotype was counted between two and nine times. V and J are TRBV6-2 or TRBV6-3 and TRBJ2-1; possibly TRBD2 for D (7 bases). The CDR3 loop spans 15 amino acids. The V gene's germline CDR1 is MNHEY and CDR2 SVGEGT. Trimming pared 7 bases from V and 8 bases from J, leaving 21 bases between. CDR3 DNA: TGTGCCAGCAAACTACGAGCGGGGCGGACAGATGAGCAGTTCTTC. Its protein is CASKLRAGRTDEQFF.

This clonotype turned up a few times. This chain links TRBV7-2 with TRBJ2-1, with TRBD2 matching 9 bases. Germline V CDR1 and CDR2: SGHTA, FQGNSA. V gave up 3 bases and J gave up 7 bases; unmatched junction bases: 13. This CDR3 has 17 amino acids. The CDR3 sequence: CASSLVTGRGGENEQFF. The CDR3 nucleotides are TGTGCCAGCAGCTTGGTAACCGGGCGGGGGGGCGAAAATGAGCAGTTCTTC.

This clonotype showed up just a few times. The V and J genes are TRBV2 and TRBJ2-3, with TRBD2 identical over 9 bases. CDR1 is SNHLY, CDR2 FYNNEI, per germline. The CDR3 is made up of 15 amino acids. Germline trimming cut 6 bases from V and 4 bases from J; bases unmatched to any gene: 8. The CDR3 nucleotides read TGTGCCAGCAGATTAGCGGGGGCAGACTCAGATACGCAGTATTTT. This encodes CASRLAGADSDTQYF.

This clonotype was picked up many times. The chain carries TRBV5-6 and TRBJ2-3, with TRBD2 as a possible D gene (6 bases). From germline, CDR1 is SGHDT and CDR2 YYEEEE. V dropped 0 bases and J dropped 1 base, with 12 bases sitting between them. This CDR3 comprises 16 residues. The CDR3 loop is CASSLARGGGTDTQYF. The CDR3 DNA follows: TGTGCCAGCAGCTTGGCGAGGGGAGGCGGCACAGATACGCAGTATTTT.

The rearrangement uses TRBV30 and TRBJ2-2; unclear D gene. CDR1 GTSNPN and CDR2 SVGIG come from the germline V gene (reference sequence). The CDR3 contains 11 residues. V shed 2 bases and J shed 6 bases, with 4 bases lying between them. The CDR3 spells CAWSFPGELFF. The DNA for the CDR3 is TGTGCCTGGAGTTTCCCCGGGGAGCTGTTTTTT.

This clonotype was observed many times. The chain employs TRBV5-1 and TRBJ2-3, with 10 positions matching TRBD2. The CDR3 totals 17 residues. Per germline, CDR1 SGHRS and CDR2 YFSETQ. The J segment lost 0 bases and the V segment lost 0 bases, leaving 4 bases of the junction unmatched. The CDR3, as DNA: TGCGCCAGCAGCTTGGGGACTAGCGGTAAGAGCACAGATACGCAGTATTTT. Translated: CASSLGTSGKSTDTQYF.

The chain has TRBV27 and TRBJ1-2; weak D call: TRBD1 (6 bases). The V and J ends lost 3 bases and 6 bases respectively, with 14 bases between them. The germline CDR1 and CDR2 sequences are MNHEY and SMNVEV (reference sequence). The CDR3 is 14 amino acids. In DNA, the CDR3 is TGTGCCAGCAGTTTCACAGGGATAACGGATGGCTACACCTTC. It yields the protein CASSFTGITDGYTF.

This clonotype came up a few times. This chain connects TRBV5-1 to TRBJ1-1; possible D gene TRBD1, 5 bases. V gave up 5 bases and J gave up 0 bases, with 8 bases separating them. Germline values: CDR1 SGHRS, CDR2 YFSETQ. The CDR3 is made up of 13 amino acids. The CDR3 DNA sequence: TGCGCCAGCAGTATCAGGGTGAACACTGAAGCTTTCTTT. The encoded protein is CASSIRVNTEAFF.

This clonotype was picked up one time. The chain uses TRBV28 and TRBJ1-4; D ambiguous. The CDR3 loop spans 13 amino acids. The germline V gene encodes CDR1 MDHEN and CDR2 SYDVKM. Between the trimmed V and J ends, which lost 6 bases and 8 bases, there was a span of 13 bases. The CDR3 nucleotides read TGTGCCAGCAGCAATCCCGTCGGCGAAAAACTGTTTTTT. Translated: CASSNPVGEKLFF.

This clonotype was seen ten or more times. The chain uses TRBV20-1 and TRBJ1-1; TRBD1 agrees at 7 bases. Germline lookup yields CDR1 DFQATT and CDR2 SNEGSKA (reference sequence). The CDR3 covers 13 residues. V trimming: 1 base; J trimming: 7 bases; junction bases outside the gene matches: 6. CDR3 nucleotides: TGCAGTGCTAGAGGGATCGACAGGGTTGAAGCTTTCTTT. This encodes CSARGIDRVEAFF.

CDR3 coding DNA: TGCGCCAGCAGCTTCGGGCCTGGGTACCAAGAGACCCAGTACTTC. Translating gives CASSFGPGYQETQYF. This chain joins TRBV5-1 and TRBJ2-5; D gene ambiguous. Trimming removed 2 bases from V and 0 bases from J, with 11 bases in between. The germline V gene encodes CDR1 SGHRS and CDR2 YFSETQ. The CDR3 covers 15 residues.

This clonotype was picked up a small number of times. V gene TRBV12-3 or TRBV12-4 combines with J gene TRBJ1-1, with 10 bases lining up with TRBD1. CDR3 length: 15 residues. The V gene end was trimmed by 5 bases and the J gene end by 2 bases; junction bases not matched to a gene: 5. The CDR3 here is CASSRRTGGNTEAFF. The CDR3 nucleotides read TGTGCCAGCAGTAGGAGGACAGGGGGAAACACTGAAGCTTTCTTT.

This clonotype was counted a few times. The chain recombines TRBV5-1 with TRBJ1-4, with 7 bases fitting TRBD1. The CDR3 loop spans 14 amino acids. J gave up 5 bases and V 4 bases, and 5 bases lay outside the gene matches. Germline V gene sequence: CDR1 SGHRS, CDR2 YFSETQ. The chain's CDR3 is CASSTGTVNEKLFF. The CDR3 DNA follows: TGCGCCAGCAGCACCGGGACAGTGAATGAAAAACTGTTTTTT.

This clonotype was found a few times. V gene TRBV29-1 combines with J gene TRBJ1-1; D gene ambiguous. Trimming cost V 6 bases and J 4 bases, with 12 bases left between them. Germline CDR1 is SQVTM and CDR2 is ANQGSEA. This CDR3 is 12 amino acids long. CDR3 bases: TGCAGCGTCCTGACCCTCGGCACTGAAGCTTTCTTT. As protein: CSVLTLGTEAFF.